Listed below are T cell receptor beta chains from one sample, sequenced in a study of blood T cell repertoires in COVID-19. Sequencing used immunoSEQ multiplex PCR; TCRdb keeps in-frame clones, though not all of them. The sample holds 150,000 to 200,000 clones, about 80% seen once. Sequences were obtained from PBMCs or T cells enriched from blood (not recorded which). Receptors were obtained from a man aged 45-65 years who had recovered from COVID-19. Each CDR3 is given with its conserved first and last residue. The order of the fields is CDR3 length, V gene, clone size, D gene, J gene, CDR3 protein, CDR3 DNA. A D gene is named only where the DNA matches it firmly. Clone sizes are given selectively: once, few, many, or a class where the clone is expanded.

>17|TRBV5-1|.|.|TRBJ2-2
CASSSWGQGTNTGELFF
TGCGCCAGCAGCTCCTGGGGGCAGGGAACCAACACCGGGGAGCTGTTTTTT
>18|TRBV7-2|.|.|TRBJ1-5
CASSLVRWASYSNQPQHF
TGTGCCAGCAGCTTAGTCCGCTGGGCCTCCTATAGCAATCAGCCCCAGCATTTT
>13|TRBV11-2|.|.|TRBJ2-7
CASSLTRVGEQYF
TGTGCCAGCAGCTTAACCAGGGTCGGCGAGCAGTACTTC
>21|TRBV9|.|TRBD2|TRBJ2-2
CASSVAPLAGGPGGNTGELFF
TGTGCCAGCAGCGTAGCCCCCCTCGCGGGGGGGCCGGGGGGGAACACCGGGGAGCTGTTTTTT
>16|TRBV15|.|.|TRBJ1-2
CATSRDFGGWVNGYTF
TGTGCCACCAGCAGAGATTTTGGGGGGTGGGTGAACGGCTACACCTTC
>13|TRBV7-2|.|.|TRBJ1-5
CASSVTGLSSQHF
TGTGCCAGCAGCGTTACAGGGTTATCGTCCCAGCATTTT
>17|TRBV11-2|.|TRBD2|TRBJ2-7
CASRGLAGGLSSYEQYF
TGTGCCAGCAGGGGACTAGCGGGGGGCCTAAGCTCCTACGAGCAGTACTTC
>15|TRBV5-4|.|.|TRBJ1-1
CASSPGTGHSTEAFF
TGTGCCAGCAGCCCGGGGACTGGACACAGCACTGAAGCTTTCTTT
>15|TRBV11-3|.|TRBD2|TRBJ2-1
CASSLDSAGYNEQFF
TGTGCCAGCAGCTTAGATTCAGCGGGATACAATGAGCAGTTCTTC
>15|TRBV7-9|once|TRBD1|TRBJ1-1
CASSWDRGMVTEAFF
TGTGCCAGCAGCTGGGACAGGGGAATGGTTACTGAAGCTTTCTTT
>12|TRBV28|.|.|TRBJ1-2
CASSLPQRGYTF
TGTGCCAGCAGTTTACCACAGCGGGGCTACACCTTC
>14|TRBV5-5|.|.|TRBJ1-2
CASSVTGVLDGYTF
TGTGCCAGCTCCGTGACGGGGGTGTTGGATGGCTACACCTTC
>15|TRBV2|.|.|TRBJ1-5
CASSYDRSVNQPQHF
TGTGCCAGCAGTTACGACAGGTCCGTCAATCAGCCCCAGCATTTT
>14|TRBV29-1|few|.|TRBJ1-2
CSVVSGGFNYGYTF
TGCAGCGTTGTTTCGGGAGGATTTAACTATGGCTACACCTTC
>11|TRBV29-1|.|.|TRBJ1-1
CSVEGSTEAFF
TGCAGCGTCGAGGGTAGCACTGAAGCTTTCTTT
>11|TRBV11-1|.|.|TRBJ1-6
CASSSNSPLHF
TGTGCCAGCAGCTCGAATTCACCCCTCCACTTT
>16|TRBV28|.|.|TRBJ2-2
CASSLRRLDRTGELFF
TGTGCCAGCAGTTTAAGGAGACTAGATCGGACCGGGGAGCTGTTTTTT
>14|TRBV4-2|few|.|TRBJ1-4
CASSQGGSAGKLFF
TGTGCCAGCAGCCAAGGGGGTTCGGCAGGGAAACTGTTTTTT
>13|TRBV2|.|.|TRBJ1-2
CASQLQGSYGYTF
TGTGCCAGCCAGCTACAGGGAAGTTATGGCTACACCTTC
>15|TRBV27|.|TRBD1|TRBJ2-7
CASRKGQGGYYEQYF
TGTGCCAGCAGAAAAGGACAGGGTGGCTACTACGAGCAGTACTTC
>12|TRBV19|many|.|TRBJ1-2
CASSIAGDGYTF
TGTGCCAGTAGTATCGCGGGGGATGGCTACACCTTC
>19|TRBV13|.|TRBD1|TRBJ1-3
CASSLVTTGGLHSGNTIYF
TGTGCCAGCAGCTTAGTGACGACAGGGGGCCTCCACTCTGGAAACACCATATATTTT
>15|TRBV7-8|.|.|TRBJ1-1
CASSVTEDTGKLAFF
TGTGCCAGCAGCGTGACTGAGGACACAGGAAAATTGGCTTTCTTT
>13|TRBV19|.|TRBD1|TRBJ1-3
CASSTTRQGAIYF
TGTGCCAGTAGTACCACTCGACAGGGCGCCATATATTTT
>16|TRBV24-1|.|.|TRBJ1-5
CATSDPRAPFDQPQHF
TGTGCCACCAGTGACCCCAGGGCCCCCTTTGATCAGCCCCAGCATTTT
>15|TRBV5-1|once|TRBD1|TRBJ1-1
CASSGTGAVNTEAFF
TGCGCCAGCAGCGGGACAGGGGCCGTCAACACTGAAGCTTTCTTT
>14|TRBV2|.|TRBD1|TRBJ1-5
CASRTGGSNQPQHF
TGTGCCAGCAGGACAGGGGGCAGCAATCAGCCCCAGCATTTT
>18|TRBV4-3|.|TRBD1|TRBJ1-5
CASSQDPPLQGGNQPQHF
TGCGCCAGCAGCCAAGACCCCCCCCTCCAGGGGGGCAATCAGCCCCAGCATTTT